Presented here are 6 T cell receptor beta chains from one specimen sequenced in a study of T-cell reconstitution after alpha-beta-depleted transplantation in children. Unique molecular identifiers were incorporated during preparation of the TCRbeta library. TCRdb reprocessed the PCR reads via MiXCR and lists one record per CDR3 protein. Here the sample spans 150,000 to 200,000 distinct CDR3 sequences, 6.3% being singletons. This specimen consisted of PBMCs, obtained before TCRalphabeta/CD19-depleted stem cell transplant. Receptor source: a girl under two years old with combined immunodeficiency, due to receive a stem cell transplant.

This clonotype showed up many times. CDR3 region: CASSSGLQSYEQYF. The CDR3 DNA follows: TGTGCCAGCAGCTCGGGACTACAATCCTACGAGCAGTACTTC. The rearrangement links TRBV13 to TRBJ2-7, with 7 positions matching TRBD2. From germline, CDR1 is PRHDT and CDR2 FYEKMQ (reference sequence). Trimming at V came to 4 bases and at J to 1 base, leaving 4 bases not matched to a gene. The CDR3 runs to 14 residues. Together with reference TRBV13 and TRBJ2-7, the CDR3 gives the full variable domain: AAGVIQSPRHLIKEKRETATLKCYPIPRHDTVYWYQQGPGQDPQFLISFYEKMQSDKGSIPDRFSAQQFSDYHSELNMSSLELGDSALYFCASSSGLQSYEQYFGPGTRLTVT.

This clonotype was detected many times. The chain has TRBV7-2 and TRBJ2-7, with 8 bases that match TRBD1. The germline V gene has CDR1 SGHTA and CDR2 FQGNSA. Germline trimming cut 2 bases from V and 3 bases from J; bases unmatched to any gene: 6. The CDR3 is 15 amino acids. The CDR3 region is CASSLIQGGFYEQYF. CDR3 coding DNA: TGTGCCAGCAGCTTAATACAGGGGGGTTTCTACGAGCAGTACTTC.

The chain combines TRBV7-8 with TRBJ2-7; TRBD2 aligns across 7 bases. CDR3 length equals 16 residues. CDR1 and CDR2 from the germline V gene are SGHVS and FQNEAQ. J lost 0 bases, V lost 4 bases, and 9 bases had no gene match. CDR3 in amino acids: CASSYPLGGGSYEQYF. The CDR3 nucleotides are TGTGCCAGCAGCTACCCCTTGGGCGGGGGCTCCTACGAGCAGTACTTC. The full variable domain, in which reference TRBV7-8 and TRBJ2-7 provide the parts outside the CDR3, is GAGVSQSPRYKVAKRGQDVALRCDPISGHVSLFWYQQALGQGPEFLTYFQNEAQLDKSGLPSDRFFAERPEGSVSTLKIQRTQQEDSAVYLCASSYPLGGGSYEQYFGPGTRLTVT.

This chain links TRBV9 with TRBJ2-1, with a weak D call TRBD1 (5 bases). This CDR3 has 13 residues. From germline, CDR1 is SGDLS and CDR2 YYNGEE. V was pared by 5 bases and J by 3 bases, with 9 bases between. Written as DNA, the CDR3 is TGTGCCAGCAGTACAGGAATCTACAATGAGCAGTTCTTC. This encodes CASSTGIYNEQFF.

This clonotype has only a few counts. The chain recombines TRBV20-1 with TRBJ2-5; D possibly matches TRBD1 or TRBD2 (5 bases each). V was trimmed by 4 bases and J by 4 bases, leaving 16 bases between them. The CDR3 loop spans 14 amino acids. CDR1 DFQATT and CDR2 SNEGSKA come from the germline V gene (reference sequence). The CDR3 DNA reads as TGCAGTGCTAATGGTCCGGGACCCTTAGAGACCCAGTACTTC. Its translation is CSANGPGPLETQYF.

This clonotype was found a few times. J is TRBJ1-1 and V is TRBV19; D perhaps matches TRBD1 (6 bases). The CDR3 contains 19 residues. The germline CDR1 and CDR2 sequences are LNHDA and SQIVND (reference sequence). Trimming stripped 3 bases from V and 1 base from J, with 24 bases between. CDR3 in DNA: TGTGCCAGTAGTATCACCGACCCATGGGGGGGGGCGAGGAACACTGAAGCTTTCTTT. Translation gives CASSITDPWGGARNTEAFF. The entire variable domain, with the rest obtained from reference TRBV19 and TRBJ1-1, is as follows: DGGITQSPKYLFRKEGQNVTLSCEQNLNHDAMYWYRQDPGQGLRLIYYSQIVNDFQKGDIAEGYSVSREKKESFPLTVTSAQKNPTAFYLCASSITDPWGGARNTEAFFGQGTRLTVV.